This T cell receptor (beta chain) was recovered during a study of cytomegalovirus exposure and HLA in healthy donors. General observations from the study: An analysis was carried out at a later point. It showed that HLA-associated TCR beta chains were more clonally expanded than equally common non-associated chains. For TCR beta chains, V- and J-gene trimming was later linked to a missense DCLRE1C variant. TRBV6-2, TRBV6-3 and some other V segments were excluded as indistinguishable.

The study ran its PCR with 60 Vbeta and 13 Jbeta primers. Here immunoSEQ multiplex PCR was the method, and the copy in TCRdb shows in-frame clones only, minus some. The data hold tens of thousands of clones, with approximately 79% observed a single time. This clone was counted only a few times. What it recognizes is unknown. J was trimmed by 3 bases and V by 0 bases; bases with no gene match: 6. CDR3 size: 16 residues. Germline loops: CDR1 SGHRS, CDR2 YFSETQ. Sequences were obtained from PBMCs. The TCR sequence derives from a young woman in good health and CMV-seropositive. This rearrangement joins TRBV5-1 to TRBJ2-3; TRBD2 matches 8 bases. CDR3 bases: TGCGCCAGCAGCTTGGCGGGACTAGGACCTACAGATACGCAGTATTTT. Protein sequence: CASSLAGLGPTDTQYF.